The entry that follows covers one T cell receptor beta chain sequence. Its matching antigen is unknown. The data stem from a study of T cells expressing NK-cell markers. General study points: The same clonotypes also predominated in the CD3+CD56-NKG2C+ fraction of several donors.

Germline-derived CDR1 and CDR2 are LGHDT and YNNKEL (reference sequence). This CDR3 is 16 amino acids long. TCRdb re-called the 5' RACE reads and gives one entry per CDR3 protein, without DNA. This table holds 500,000 to 700,000 distinct CDR3 sequences. The chain carries TRBV3-1 and TRBJ2-7; TCRdb designates TRBD2, a call that cannot be tested without DNA. Sample: blood T cells: a sorted CD56 or NKG2C T cell subset, CD4+ or CD8+ T cells, or bulk PBMC T cells (not recorded which). This receptor was taken from a man aged 18 to 29 in good health. The CDR3 sequence: CASSQGVSGRAYEQYF.